This T cell receptor (beta chain) emerged from a study of blood T cell repertoires in COVID-19. This clone was recorded once. Method: immunoSEQ multiplex PCR; TCRdb's copy keeps in-frame clones and lacks some. The sample has fewer than 200,000 clones; about 85% are singletons. V lost 3 bases and J 4 bases, leaving 14 bases between the germline ends. CDR1 is MNHNS and CDR2 is SASEGT in the germline V gene. This CDR3 has 15 amino acids. This clonotype was sampled from a man in his 60s who had recovered from COVID-19. Sequencing used peripheral blood. The chain has TRBV6-1 and TRBJ2-3; D is uncertain. CDR3 residues: CASSDRYSWADTQYF. In DNA form, the CDR3 reads TGTGCCAGCAGTGACAGGTACTCTTGGGCAGATACGCAGTATTTT.